Listed here are 7 T cell receptor beta chains from one sample, sequenced in a study of T cell repertoires in cytomegalovirus infection. MiXCR was run by TCRdb on the reads, yielding one entry per CDR3 protein. The data show roughly 500,000 distinct CDR3 sequences, 10% to 12% seen once. The sample comprised PBMCs. These receptor sequences come from a human donor in good health (CMV status not recorded). Some clones in this sample may be carry-over from other donors' samples.

This clonotype has more than one count but fewer than ten. The chain is built from TRBV27 and TRBJ1-5; D unclear. CDR1 and CDR2 from the germline V gene are MNHEY and SMNVEV (reference sequence). V dropped 5 bases and J dropped 2 bases, with 16 bases sitting between them. This CDR3 contains 16 residues. The CDR3 reads CASSPHLKERNQPQHF. CDR3 in DNA: TGTGCCAGCAGTCCCCACCTAAAGGAACGCAATCAGCCCCAGCATTTT.

This clonotype was recorded many times. The J gene is TRBJ1-1, the V gene TRBV30; tentative D call: TRBD1 (6 bases). Germline V gene sequence: CDR1 GTSNPN, CDR2 SVGIG (reference sequence). The CDR3 is 11 residues long. Trimming shortened V by 7 bases and J by 4 bases, and 10 bases separated the two germline ends. The CDR3 loop reads CASGGATEAFF. In DNA form, the CDR3 reads TGTGCCTCCGGGGGGGCCACTGAAGCTTTCTTT.

This clonotype appeared many times. J is TRBJ2-5 and V is TRBV7-8; the D gene could be TRBD1 or TRBD2 (5 bases each). The CDR3 has 14 amino acids. The V end lost 3 bases, the J end lost 5 bases, and 13 bases lay between the germline ends. CDR1 is SGHVS, CDR2 FQNEAQ, per germline. As DNA, the CDR3 is TGTGCCAGCAGCTTCCCGGGACCCCCGGAGACCCAGTACTTC. Its translation: CASSFPGPPETQYF.

This clonotype was counted only a few times. J is TRBJ1-1 and V is TRBV19, with a tentative D call TRBD1 (6 bases). The CDR3 consists of 14 residues. Germline V CDR1 and CDR2: LNHDA, SQIVND (reference sequence). V lost 6 bases to trimming and J lost 4 bases, with 15 bases between them. The CDR3 DNA reads as TGTGCCAGTAGGAATACCGGAGGGGGCACTGAAGCTTTCTTT. Encoded protein: CASRNTGGGTEAFF.

V gene TRBV5-5 combines with J gene TRBJ1-5, with TRBD1 as a possible D gene (5 bases). This CDR3 region has 13 residues. Germline assignment: CDR1 SGHKS and CDR2 YYEKEE (reference sequence). With 1 base removed from V and 5 bases from J, the gap between germline ends came to 7 bases. DNA of the CDR3: TGTGCCAGCAGCTTGATGGGGGATCAGCCCCAGCATTTT. Translation gives CASSLMGDQPQHF.

J is TRBJ2-1 and V is TRBV5-6; TRBD1 aligns across 9 bases. CDR1 is SGHDT and CDR2 is YYEEEE in the germline V gene. V gave up 5 bases and J gave up 8 bases; unmatched junction bases: 5. The CDR3 is 13 residues long. This chain's CDR3 is CASRTDRGHEQFF. DNA for the CDR3: TGTGCCAGCAGGACGGACAGGGGCCATGAGCAGTTCTTC.

This clonotype was recorded many times. The CDR3 is CASGKRMYGNTIYF. The CDR3 DNA is TGTGCCAGCGGAAAACGGATGTACGGAAACACCATATATTTT. This chain links TRBV12-3 or TRBV12-4 with TRBJ1-3; D uncertain. Trimming took off 8 bases at V and 4 bases at J, with 15 bases between the two ends. This CDR3 has 14 amino acids.